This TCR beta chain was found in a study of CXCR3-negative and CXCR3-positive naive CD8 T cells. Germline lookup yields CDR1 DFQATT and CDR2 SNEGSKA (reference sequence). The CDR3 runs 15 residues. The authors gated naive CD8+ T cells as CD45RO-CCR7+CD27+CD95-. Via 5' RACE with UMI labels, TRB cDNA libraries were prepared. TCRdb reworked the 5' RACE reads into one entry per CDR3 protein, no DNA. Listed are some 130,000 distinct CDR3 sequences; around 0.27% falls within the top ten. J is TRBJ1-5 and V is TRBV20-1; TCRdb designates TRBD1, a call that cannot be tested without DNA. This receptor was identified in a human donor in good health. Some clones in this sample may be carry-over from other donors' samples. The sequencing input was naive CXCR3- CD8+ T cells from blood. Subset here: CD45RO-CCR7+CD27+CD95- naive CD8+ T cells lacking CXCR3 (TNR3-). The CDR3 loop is CSARSGTRDNQPQHF.